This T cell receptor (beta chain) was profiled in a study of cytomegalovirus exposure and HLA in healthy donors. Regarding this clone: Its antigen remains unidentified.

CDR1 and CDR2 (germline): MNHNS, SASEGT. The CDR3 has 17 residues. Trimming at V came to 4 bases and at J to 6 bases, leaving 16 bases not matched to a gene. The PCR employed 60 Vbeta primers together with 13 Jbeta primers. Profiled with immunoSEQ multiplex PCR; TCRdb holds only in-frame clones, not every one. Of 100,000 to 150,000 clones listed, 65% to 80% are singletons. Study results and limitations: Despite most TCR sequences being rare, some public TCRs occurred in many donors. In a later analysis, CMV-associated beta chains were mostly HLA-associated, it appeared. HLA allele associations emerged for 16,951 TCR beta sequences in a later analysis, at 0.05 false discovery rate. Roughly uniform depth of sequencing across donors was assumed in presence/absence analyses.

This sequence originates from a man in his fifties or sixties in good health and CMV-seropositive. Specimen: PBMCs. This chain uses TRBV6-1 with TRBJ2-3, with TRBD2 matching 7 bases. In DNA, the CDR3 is TGTGCCAGCAGTGGAGCCCCAAAGGCGGGGGATGACGATACGCAGTATTTT. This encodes CASSGAPKAGDDDTQYF.